This T cell receptor (beta chain) was sequenced for a study of control samples from healthy donors and cancer patients (dated by TCRdb to about 2020). V ends up 8 bases short and J 4 bases short, with an unmatched junction base count of 2. Including the terminal cysteine and phenylalanine, the CDR3 comprises 14 residues. Left in the record is the CDR3 DNA by itself, 42 bases read in frame from the first base. Sequences MNHEY (CDR1) and SMNVEV (CDR2) are obtained from the germline V gene (reference sequence). Comment on this clone: No cognate antigen has been identified for it. Per-base quality was not reported, and no clone a single base away is much larger than it.

Libraries were prepared through the immunoSEQ multiplex PCR assay. The table comes from immuneACCESS by way of TCRdb, which keeps in-frame sequences with V and J called. Part of the clones is missing from these tables; in studies checked, under half for an unresolved V gene and the rest for unknown reasons. This sample holds 120,000 or so clones; roughly nine tenths were observed only once. The ten largest clones take up around 2% of the sample. The TCR comes from a man aged 18 to 35 in good health. Sample: blood. This chain is built from TRBV27 and TRBJ2-3; TRBD2 matches 14 bases in the middle. The CDR3 in this case is CASRLAGGPDTQYF. The sequenced DNA: TGTGCCAGCCGACTAGCGGGAGGGCCAGATACGCAGTATTTT.